This TCR beta chain was obtained from a study of shared clonotypes between healthy human individuals. The protocol was immunoSEQ multiplex PCR, while the TCRdb copy is restricted to in-frame clones and leaves out a portion. The top ten hold 0.37% of the sample, which has 2 million to 2.5 million clones, roughly 92% seen once. The CDR3 length is 14 residues. The germline V gene encodes CDR1 MDHEN and CDR2 SYDVKM. V lost 6 bases and J lost 7, with 18 bases in between. The clonotype comes from a man in his late teens or twenties in good health. Some clones in this sample may be carry-over from other donors' samples. This chain uses TRBV28 with TRBJ1-2; D call uncertain. Sequencing input: naive CD4+ T cells from PBMCs. Subset of the sample: CD45RA+ positively selected. CDR3 in DNA: TGTGCCAGCAGCAAACAAGCGGCCCAAACTGGCTACACCTTC. Residues: CASSKQAAQTGYTF.